These T cell receptor beta chains were read from a single sample in a study of control samples from healthy donors and cancer patients. Clones were sequenced by immunoSEQ multiplex PCR, and TCRdb holds only the in-frame ones, with some missing. The sample consists of about 140,000 clones, roughly 90% of them appearing once. The sample was blood. The source of these receptors is a man under 40 in good health. CDR3s include the opening cysteine and the closing phenylalanine or tryptophan. Each record gives: J gene, clone size, V gene, D gene, CDR3 DNA, CDR3 protein. A D gene is named only where the DNA matches it firmly. Clone size is not always given. Where it is, it says once, few, many or a class for expanded clones.

TRBJ2-5 | . | TRBV24-1 | TRBD1 | TGTGCCACCAGTGATTCCCGGGACAGATCCTCCCAAGTAGACCAAGAGACCCAGTACTTC | CATSDSRDRSSQVDQETQYF
TRBJ2-1 | . | TRBV20-1 | TRBD1 | TGCAGTGCCCGGACAGGGGATGAGCAGTTCTTC | CSARTGDEQFF
TRBJ1-4 | . | TRBV4-1 | . | TGCGCCAGCAGCCAAGGATCCTTGAAGACTGAAAAACTGTTTTTT | CASSQGSLKTEKLFF
TRBJ1-1 | . | TRBV9 | . | TGTGCCAGCAGCGTAAGGAACGAACCCACTGAAGCTTTCTTT | CASSVRNEPTEAFF
TRBJ1-2 | once | TRBV6-5 | . | TGTGCCAGCAGACAGGGCTCTGGCTACACCTTC | CASRQGSGYTF
TRBJ2-2 | few | TRBV25-1 | . | TGTGCCAGCAGGGCGGGGACGCTGAACACCGGGGAGCTGTTTTTT | CASRAGTLNTGELFF
TRBJ2-4 | . | TRBV23-1 | . | TGCGCCAGCAGTCAGAGACAGAGAAAAAACATTCAGTACTTC | CASSQRQRKNIQYF
TRBJ1-6 | . | TRBV27 | TRBD1 | TGTGCCAGCAGCCCCAGGACAGGGCACCGCAATTCACCCCTCCACTTT | CASSPRTGHRNSPLHF
TRBJ2-5 | . | TRBV19 | . | TGTGCCAGTAGTGACCGGAGAGAGACTATTCAAGAGACCCAGTACTTC | CASSDRRETIQETQYF
TRBJ1-2 | once | TRBV24-1 | . | TGTGCCACCAGTGATTCGGCTCCAGGGGCCTATGGCTACACCTTC | CATSDSAPGAYGYTF
TRBJ1-5 | . | TRBV30 | TRBD1 | TGTGCCTGGAGTGGGGGACAGGGGGGCAATCAGCCCCAGCATTTT | CAWSGGQGGNQPQHF
TRBJ1-1 | . | TRBV18 | TRBD1 | TGTGCCAGCTCACCACCCGTCAGGGGGGCTGACACTGAAGCTTTCTTT | CASSPPVRGADTEAFF
TRBJ1-1 | once | TRBV2 | . | TGTGCCAGCAGTGCCTTCATCTTCCTGAACACTGAAGCTTTCTTT | CASSAFIFLNTEAFF
TRBJ1-3 | . | TRBV9 | TRBD1 | TGTGCCAGCAGCTTGGGACAGACCTCTGGAAACACCATATATTTT | CASSLGQTSGNTIYF
TRBJ2-5 | . | TRBV6-5 | . | TGTGCCAGCAGGCGAATGCCCCCGAGGGGAGAGACCCAGTACTTC | CASRRMPPRGETQYF
TRBJ2-5 | . | TRBV20-1 | . | TGCAGTGCGTATTCTTTGGAGACCCAGTACTTC | CSAYSLETQYF
TRBJ2-5 | . | TRBV21-1 | . | TGTGCCAGCAGCTCACTAAGTAGAATGGAGACCCAGTACTTC | CASSSLSRMETQYF
TRBJ2-7 | . | TRBV7-9 | . | TGTGCGAGCAGGAGGGCCGAAACCTACGAGCAGTACTTC | CASRRAETYEQYF
TRBJ2-7 | . | TRBV6-2/TRBV6-3 | . | TGTGCCAGCAGTTACGATAGCACCGGAGGGAACGAGCAGTACTTC | CASSYDSTGGNEQYF
TRBJ1-3 | . | TRBV9 | . | TGTGCCAGCAGTCGTAGCTCCCAAAATAGGGGAAACACCATATATTTT | CASSRSSQNRGNTIYF
TRBJ1-3 | . | TRBV19 | . | TGTGCCAGTAGTTCGGGTTCCCCAGGGAGCTCTGGAAACACCATATATTTT | CASSSGSPGSSGNTIYF
TRBJ2-2 | . | TRBV19 | TRBD1 | TGTGCCAGTAGTCCCCTCCGGACAGGAAAGAACACCGGGGAGCTGTTTTTT | CASSPLRTGKNTGELFF